These T cell receptor beta chains were read from a single sample in a study of T cells in Graves' hyperthyroidism and ophthalmopathy. TCRdb reprocessed the multiplex PCR reads with MiXCR, giving one entry per CDR3 protein. The profile shows 250,000 to 400,000 distinct CDR3 sequences, roughly 13% of them singletons. The sequenced material came from blood. The receptors were gathered from a woman aged 40 to 49 with Graves' ophthalmopathy. The CDR3 runs from the conserved cysteine through the conserved F or W. The D gene is left open where the match is weak. Clone size is given for some rows only: seen once, a few or many times, or a class if the clone is expanded.

clone size: many
V gene: TRBV20-1
J gene: TRBJ2-3
D gene: TRBD2
CDR3 protein: CSAAWASGRIDTQYF
CDR3 DNA: TGCAGTGCCGCATGGGCTAGCGGGAGGATAGATACGCAGTATTTT

clone size: many
V gene: TRBV2
J gene: TRBJ2-2
D gene: TRBD2
CDR3 protein: CASRNQRGNTGELFF
CDR3 DNA: TGTGCCAGCAGAAACCAGCGGGGGAACACCGGGGAGCTGTTTTTT

clone size: few
V gene: TRBV11-2
J gene: TRBJ2-7
D gene: .
CDR3 protein: CASSLTRSGFLAGQYF
CDR3 DNA: TGTGCCAGCAGCTTAACTAGATCCGGGTTTCTCGCTGGGCAGTACTTC

clone size: many
V gene: TRBV2
J gene: TRBJ2-3
D gene: .
CDR3 protein: CASRNRAGPDTQYF
CDR3 DNA: TGTGCCAGCAGGAACAGGGCAGGGCCAGATACGCAGTATTTT

clone size: many
V gene: TRBV5-1
J gene: TRBJ1-2
D gene: TRBD1
CDR3 protein: CASSFPGQQNYGYTF
CDR3 DNA: TGCGCCAGCAGCTTTCCGGGACAGCAAAACTATGGCTACACCTTC

clone size: many
V gene: TRBV9
J gene: TRBJ2-7
D gene: TRBD2
CDR3 protein: CASSFSGRAGDEQYF
CDR3 DNA: TGTGCCAGCAGCTTTAGCGGGAGGGCCGGCGACGAGCAGTACTTC

clone size: many
V gene: TRBV2
J gene: TRBJ1-1
D gene: .
CDR3 protein: CASSEQGRTEAFF
CDR3 DNA: TGTGCCAGCAGTGAGCAGGGGAGGACTGAAGCTTTCTTT

clone size: .
V gene: TRBV9
J gene: TRBJ2-1
D gene: .
CDR3 protein: CASSYGGGRRNEQFF
CDR3 DNA: TGTGCCAGCAGCTACGGAGGGGGACGCCGCAATGAGCAGTTCTTC

clone size: .
V gene: TRBV2
J gene: TRBJ2-7
D gene: TRBD2
CDR3 protein: CASSPLSGGLSYEQYF
CDR3 DNA: TGTGCCAGCTCACCTCTTAGCGGGGGGTTGAGTTACGAGCAGTACTTC

clone size: many
V gene: TRBV10-3
J gene: TRBJ1-2
D gene: .
CDR3 protein: CAISSAGTNYGYTF
CDR3 DNA: TGTGCCATCAGTTCGGCAGGGACTAACTATGGCTACACCTTC

clone size: many
V gene: TRBV6-2/TRBV6-3
J gene: TRBJ2-3
D gene: TRBD1
CDR3 protein: CASSSGTGESDTQYF
CDR3 DNA: TGTGCCAGCAGTTCGGGGACAGGGGAATCGGATACGCAGTATTTT

clone size: many
V gene: TRBV19
J gene: TRBJ2-1
D gene: TRBD1
CDR3 protein: CASSPDRGYNEQFF
CDR3 DNA: TGTGCCAGTAGTCCGGACAGGGGGTACAATGAGCAGTTCTTC

clone size: once
V gene: TRBV30
J gene: TRBJ2-1
D gene: TRBD2
CDR3 protein: CAWNPLAGAYNEQFF
CDR3 DNA: TGTGCCTGGAACCCGCTAGCGGGAGCCTACAATGAGCAGTTCTTC

clone size: many
V gene: TRBV5-1
J gene: TRBJ1-2
D gene: TRBD1
CDR3 protein: CASSTGQANYGYTF
CDR3 DNA: TGCGCCAGCAGCACGGGACAGGCGAACTATGGCTACACCTTC

clone size: many
V gene: TRBV19
J gene: TRBJ2-7
D gene: .
CDR3 protein: CASSRQVTSEQYF
CDR3 DNA: TGTGCCAGTAGTCGACAGGTCACCTCCGAGCAGTACTTC

clone size: .
V gene: TRBV6-6
J gene: TRBJ1-1
D gene: .
CDR3 protein: CASSYSNSPPGDTEAFF
CDR3 DNA: TGTGCCAGCAGTTACTCGAACTCGCCTCCTGGGGACACTGAAGCTTTCTTT

clone size: .
V gene: TRBV4-1
J gene: TRBJ2-3
D gene: TRBD1
CDR3 protein: CASSQPGQGSTDTQYF
CDR3 DNA: TGCGCCAGCAGCCAACCGGGACAGGGAAGCACAGATACGCAGTATTTT